These T cell receptor beta chains were read from a single sample in a study of regulatory T cells in long-lasting Graves disease. Each CDR3 protein is one row after TCRdb ran MiXCR on the multiplex PCR reads. The table shows about 470,000 distinct CDR3 sequences, with around 21% occurring only once. The sample here was peripheral blood mononuclear cells (PBMCs), taken when the disease was refractory, from a patient treated with antithyroid drugs. These TCRs come from a female donor with Graves disease. The conserved cysteine and the conserved F or W are not part of the CDR3 here. Each record gives: J gene, V gene, clone size, CDR3 protein. Clone size is stated in some rows and not others, as once, few, many or a class when expanded.

TRBJ1-2,TRBV7-2,many,ASSVDFNYGYT
TRBJ2-5,TRBV20-1,many,SAQMGETQY
TRBJ1-5,TRBV30,NA,ACGLDQPQH
TRBJ2-5,TRBV29-1,many,SVAQGVETQY
TRBJ2-3,TRBV5-1,few,ASSLADFADTQY
TRBJ1-4,TRBV5-1,NA,ASSHGQATNEKLF
TRBJ2-7,TRBV30,few,AWGQGLSYEQY
TRBJ2-7,TRBV9,NA,ASSETSDLGEQY
TRBJ2-4,TRBV27,many,ASSLQDSENIQY
TRBJ2-5,TRBV20-1,NA,SAPRYRGAETQY
TRBJ2-7,TRBV7-2,many,ASSLTGHYEQY
TRBJ1-2,TRBV20-1,many,SARDTGTDYGYT
TRBJ2-7,TRBV5-1,many,ASSLAGPYEQY
TRBJ2-7,TRBV12-3/TRBV12-4,many,ASSSGLAEQY
TRBJ1-1,TRBV10-3,few,AIRLENTEAF
TRBJ2-6,TRBV28,many,ASSLSLELSGANVLT
TRBJ1-4,TRBV15,NA,ATSRGVNEKLF
TRBJ1-5,TRBV30,NA,AWSRGGHQPQH
TRBJ2-2,TRBV30,NA,AWSIDLVGELF
TRBJ2-2,TRBV7-8,many,ASSLFWAAIRANTGELF
TRBJ2-2,TRBV11-3,many,ASSSRGAGVPGTEELF
TRBJ2-7,TRBV6-1,NA,ASTQMSGRTDEQY
TRBJ2-2,TRBV3-1,many,ASSQTGGELF
TRBJ2-7,TRBV7-9,NA,ASSNSGWQSYEQY
TRBJ2-7,TRBV19,once,ASSIGGTATYEQY
TRBJ1-2,TRBV5-4,NA,ASSQYRDLDGYT
TRBJ2-5,TRBV28,many,ASSLKVVQY
TRBJ2-7,TRBV7-4,many,ASSSPDSYEQY
TRBJ1-2,TRBV6-7,NA,ASSRPGGNYGYT
TRBJ1-1,TRBV3-1,NA,ASSARDANTEAF
TRBJ1-1,TRBV28,many,ASSLFTVNTEAF
TRBJ2-5,TRBV9,NA,ASSGGMDETQY
TRBJ1-4,TRBV4-1,few,ASSLARGDEKLF
TRBJ1-2,TRBV2,many,ASSEDPVVYT
TRBJ2-5,TRBV19,few,ASSNDRGEAQY
TRBJ1-4,TRBV11-1,many,ASSTGGRSNEKLF
TRBJ2-7,TRBV6-5,few,ASSSLGQGVYEQY
TRBJ1-2,TRBV20-1,NA,SAPSAQTNYGYT
TRBJ1-2,TRBV19,few,ASSTGGIGYT
TRBJ2-5,TRBV24-1,NA,ATSDSTRARETRY
TRBJ1-5,TRBV11-2,many,ASSPRLGQGEDQPQH
TRBJ2-2,TRBV11-3,NA,ASSARDSYRGGELF
TRBJ2-1,TRBV28,NA,ASSFRDRVINEQF
TRBJ2-2,TRBV25-1,few,ASSPTPGQGTSGELF
TRBJ2-4,TRBV2,NA,ASTGEDIQY
TRBJ1-1,TRBV5-1,NA,ASSRRGGETEAF
TRBJ1-1,TRBV7-8,many,ASSTQGVNTEAF